The table lists the clone carrying this T cell receptor beta chain with a few counts. What it recognizes is unknown. There are 13 residues in the CDR3. V lost 2 bases to trimming and J lost 2 bases, with 6 bases between them. CDR1 and CDR2 from the germline V gene are MNHEY and SVGEGT. Using its own MiXCR run on the 5' RACE reads, TCRdb lists one record per CDR3 protein. The table records about 290,000 distinct CDR3 sequences, 18% of them present only once. This sample stems from a study of T-cell memory formation after mild COVID-19. Study overall: Most TCR clusters belonged to a single donor.

Study results and limitations: Researchers found some responding clones in pre-infection memory, a sign that cross-reactive memory joined.

The receptor was derived from a man younger than 35 who had mild COVID-19 (a few samples of this study predate the infection). Cell type and time point are not known. The J gene is TRBJ1-2, the V gene TRBV6-2 or TRBV6-3; D remains ambiguous. Sequencing was performed on PBMCs or a T cell subset sorted from them (not recorded which). The CDR3 sequence is CASSYAGNYGYTF. CDR3 in DNA: TGTGCCAGCAGTTACGCGGGAAACTATGGCTACACCTTC.